This T cell receptor (beta chain) was sequenced during a study of T cell repertoires in cytomegalovirus infection. Study as a whole: CMV epitopes in the study were HLA-C-restricted (recently identified) and HLA-B-restricted (well studied). General observations from the study: In two of eight donors, the top clonotype was HLA-C-restricted CMV-specific. CMV carriers with the relevant HLA were identified by cumulative public TCR beta family frequency.

About this clonotype: The antigen remains unidentified.

One entry per CDR3 protein results from TCRdb running MiXCR on the reads. The table has hundreds of thousands of distinct CDR3 sequences, around 29% seen once. V was trimmed by 4 bases and J by 7 bases, leaving 20 bases between them. There are 16 residues in the CDR3. CDR1 is MGHRA and CDR2 is YSYEKL in the germline V gene. The V gene is TRBV4-1, the J gene TRBJ1-5; D ambiguous. This TCR derives from a human donor in good health (CMV status not recorded). Some clones in this sample may be carry-over from other donors' samples. The sequencing used cultured CD8+ T cells from PBMCs, collected from culture after CMV antigen stimulation. In DNA, the CDR3 is TGCGCCAGCAGCCTACAGATAGACTCGCCCCGCCAGCCCCAGCATTTT. Translating gives CASSLQIDSPRQPQHF.